One and the same sample provided the 18 T cell receptor beta chains below, sequenced in a study of blood T cell repertoires in COVID-19. The data were produced by immunoSEQ multiplex PCR, yet TCRdb's version contains in-frame clones alone and is incomplete. The repertoire holds approximately 190,000 clones, roughly 80% seen once, with about 20% in the top ten. The sequenced material came from peripheral blood. These receptor sequences come from a human donor in a cohort sampled during active COVID-19.

This chain links TRBV5-1 with TRBJ2-7; possible D gene TRBD2, 6 bases. V lost 0 bases to trimming and J lost 6 bases, with 19 bases between them. The germline V gene has CDR1 SGHRS and CDR2 YFSETQ. This CDR3 contains 16 residues. The CDR3 here is CASSLAEGLGASEQYV. The DNA for the CDR3 is TGCGCCAGCAGCTTGGCCGAGGGACTTGGGGCGTCCGAGCAGTACGTC.

The gene calls are TRBV29-1 and TRBJ2-3, with D perhaps TRBD1 (5 bases). The CDR3 has 14 residues. V was trimmed by 7 bases and J by 0 bases, leaving 14 bases between them. Looked up from germline, CDR1 is SQVTM and CDR2 is ANQGSEA. The CDR3, as DNA: TGCAGCGCCGAAGGACCAGGGAGCACAGATACGCAGTATTTT. It codes for CSAEGPGSTDTQYF.

V and J are TRBV7-2 and TRBJ2-5, with D perhaps matching TRBD2 (7 bases). CDR1 is SGHTA, CDR2 FQGNSA, per germline. Trimming took 1 base from V and 5 from J, leaving 11 bases between them. The CDR3 length is 14 residues. The CDR3 spells CASSLDGGLETQYF. The CDR3 DNA sequence: TGTGCCAGCAGCTTAGACGGGGGGCTTGAGACCCAGTACTTC.

V gene TRBV7-8 combines with J gene TRBJ2-3; D is ambiguous. The length of the CDR3 is 15 residues. V lost 0 bases and J lost 6, with 13 bases in between. CDR1 and CDR2 (germline): SGHVS, FQNEAQ. In DNA, the CDR3 is TGTGCCAGCAGCTTAGCGACGTCTAGTTTGGATACGCAGTATTTT. Amino acid sequence: CASSLATSSLDTQYF.

A single count supports this clone. The chain employs TRBV7-6 and TRBJ2-7, with D tentatively TRBD2 (6 bases). V was cut by 5 bases and J by 3 bases, with 14 bases left in between. The CDR3 sequence is 14 residues long. The germline CDR1 and CDR2 sequences are SGHVS and FNYEAQ. This CDR3 reads CASSRESGDYEQYF. The DNA of the CDR3 is TGTGCCAGCAGCCGCGAATCGGGGGACTACGAGCAGTACTTC.

V usage is TRBV7-2 and J usage is TRBJ2-3, with D tentatively TRBD2 (5 bases). Trimming left V 3 bases short and J 6 bases short, with 16 bases between. The CDR3 loop spans 15 amino acids. Germline V gene lookup returns CDR1 SGHTA and CDR2 FQGNSA. The CDR3 spells CASSFRGSVGDTQYF. The CDR3 DNA reads as TGTGCCAGCAGCTTCCGGGGATCGGTAGGGGATACGCAGTATTTT.

This chain uses TRBV28 with TRBJ2-7; 10 nucleotides align to TRBD2. The CDR3 consists of 14 residues. CDR1 is MDHEN, CDR2 SYDVKM, per germline. The junction had 8 bases not matched to a gene; V was cut back by 6 bases and J by 6 bases. The CDR3 loop reads CASRLSGGGSEQYV. In nucleotides, the CDR3 is TGTGCCAGCAGACTAAGCGGGGGGGGATCCGAGCAGTACGTC.

The chain joins TRBV5-6 to TRBJ2-1; 9 nucleotides match TRBD1. CDR1 is SGHDT and CDR2 is YYEEEE in the germline V gene. With 4 bases clipped from V and 7 bases from J, the junction kept 9 bases outside the gene matches. The CDR3 loop spans 15 amino acids. The CDR3, as DNA: TGTGCCAGCAGCCCCGGACAGGGGACTTTGAATGAGCAGTTCTTC. Translating it yields CASSPGQGTLNEQFF.

The chain has TRBV30 and TRBJ1-2; the D is unclear. With 1 base removed from V and 0 bases from J, the gap between germline ends came to 6 bases. This CDR3 comprises 13 residues. Germline V lookup: CDR1 GTSNPN, CDR2 SVGIG (reference sequence). Written as DNA, the CDR3 is TGTGCCTGGAGTGCCAGATCTAACTATGGCTACACCTTC. This codes for CAWSARSNYGYTF.

For this clone: This sample includes further DNA sequences coding for the same CDR3. The chain uses TRBV10-1 and TRBJ1-1; D is undetermined. The CDR3 sequence is 13 residues long. Germline values: CDR1 WNHNN, CDR2 SYGVQD (reference sequence). With 3 bases removed from V and 1 base from J, the gap between germline ends came to 6 bases. The CDR3 protein is CASSELRNTEAFF. The CDR3 DNA reads TGCGCCAGCAGTGAACTTCGGAACACTGAAGCTTTCTTT.

The chain joins TRBV13 to TRBJ2-3; the match to TRBD1 covers 9 bases. The junction had 7 bases not matched to a gene; V was cut back by 0 bases and J by 0 bases. Germline lookup yields CDR1 PRHDT and CDR2 FYEKMQ (reference sequence). CDR3 size: 18 residues. The CDR3 loop is CASSLGSTGGASTDTQYF. CDR3 nucleotide sequence: TGTGCCAGCAGCTTAGGTTCCACAGGGGGCGCGAGCACAGATACGCAGTATTTT.

The chain combines TRBV29-1 with TRBJ1-2; the D is unclear. Germline assignment: CDR1 SQVTM and CDR2 ANQGSEA. CDR3 size: 13 residues. V lost 4 bases and J 6 bases, leaving 15 bases between the germline ends. The CDR3 here is CSVVVDSTDGYTF. The DNA of the CDR3 is TGCAGCGTTGTCGTGGATTCGACTGATGGCTACACCTTC.

This clone was detected once. The chain uses TRBV15 and TRBJ2-7; 8 nucleotides match TRBD1. CDR1 is LNHNV and CDR2 is YYDKDF in the germline V gene (reference sequence). The V and J ends lost 0 bases and 5 bases, in that order; junction bases with no gene match: 12. The CDR3 totals 17 residues. The CDR3 here is CATSRDLFDRGGHEQYV. The CDR3 DNA reads as TGTGCCACCAGCAGAGATCTTTTTGACAGGGGTGGCCACGAGCAGTACGTC.

This clone was seen a handful of times. The chain joins TRBV7-8 to TRBJ1-2; no firm D call. CDR1 is SGHVS and CDR2 is FQNEAQ in the germline V gene. V lost 5 bases and J lost 7, with 17 bases in between. The CDR3 spans 14 residues. The CDR3 spells CASSPREGSFGYTF. CDR3 sequence (DNA): TGTGCCAGCAGCCCGCGGGAAGGGAGCTTTGGCTACACCTTC. The complete variable domain, with remaining parts taken from reference TRBV7-8 and TRBJ1-2, reads GAGVSQSPRYKVAKRGQDVALRCDPISGHVSLFWYQQALGQGPEFLTYFQNEAQLDKSGLPSDRFFAERPEGSVSTLKIQRTQQEDSAVYLCASSPREGSFGYTFGSGTRLTVV.

In this sample, this clone turned up once. The rearrangement links TRBV7-9 to TRBJ2-5, with 8 positions matching TRBD2. Germline V gene data show CDR1 as SEHNR and CDR2 as FQNEAQ (reference sequence). V gave up 3 bases and J gave up 5 bases; unmatched junction bases: 5. This CDR3 has 14 residues. The CDR3 region is CASSFSGSEETQYF. CDR3 DNA sequence: TGTGCCAGCAGCTTCAGCGGGAGTGAGGAGACCCAGTACTTC.

The chain carries TRBV2 and TRBJ2-5; D might be TRBD2 (5 bases). Germline-derived CDR1 and CDR2 are SNHLY and FYNNEI. CDR3 size: 14 residues. Deletions cut 2 bases from V and 5 bases from J, with 12 bases between. The CDR3 bases are TGTGCCAGCAGTGAAAGCGAGGGCCGGGAGACCCAGTACTTC. The encoded protein is CASSESEGRETQYF.

The V and J genes are TRBV5-1 and TRBJ1-1; D is unresolved. The V end was cut by 0 bases, the J end by 6 bases, with 9 bases between. Germline CDR1 SGHRS, CDR2 YFSETQ. The CDR3 runs 13 residues. The CDR3: CASSLVVGAEAFF. CDR3 in DNA: TGCGCCAGCAGCTTGGTCGTCGGTGCTGAAGCTTTCTTT.

This chain joins TRBV15 and TRBJ2-1; D gene ambiguous. Germline V gene data show CDR1 as LNHNV and CDR2 as YYDKDF (reference sequence). Trimming pared 2 bases from V and 1 base from J, leaving 9 bases between. The CDR3 totals 15 residues. The DNA for the CDR3 is TGTGCCACCAGCAGAACGGTCCCGTCCTACAATGAGCAGTTCTTC. It codes for CATSRTVPSYNEQFF.